This TCR beta chain was recovered during a study of identical twins (dated by TCRdb to about 2016). The study in broad terms: TCR alpha and beta repertoires from monozygotic twins, unrelated adults of various ages and cord blood were deep-sequenced to test whether fetal clonotypes persist. To rule out contamination, replicate twin experiments were performed at different times with different library preparation protocols.

Only healthy Caucasian donors were included. The twin cohort comprised three pairs of female monozygotic twins, all aged roughly 18 to 30 years. RNA for TCR libraries was isolated from peripheral blood mononuclear cells. Study-wide findings and limitations: Abundant cord blood beta clonotypes had fewer insertions, young adult naive repertoires showed a similar but weaker trend, and memory repertoires showed no such trend. Out-of-frame TCR alpha sharing in monozygotic twins was systematically underestimated by recombination models, whereas sharing between unrelated individuals was in agreement with the recombination models. In beta out-of-frame sequences, excess twin sharing was weaker, because having fewer shared sequences lowered the signal-to-noise ratio. Zero-insertion analyses could be partly confounded by invariant T cells such as MAIT and iNKT, though diverse VJ usage argued against such confounding for most clonotypes. Conclusions relied on cross-sectional statistical analysis, since the same donors could not be followed over many years. Compared with coincidental sharing between unrelated individuals, out-of-frame TCR alpha sequences shared between twins had an excess of sequences with low generation probability.

According to the germline V gene, CDR1 reads SGHRS and CDR2 reads YFSETQ. V is shortened by 4 bases, J by 6 bases, and the region joining them spans 13 bases. There are 14 amino acids in the CDR3, from cysteine to phenylalanine inclusive. Only the CDR3 portion is preserved as DNA: 42 bases, with reading frame beginning at the first base. Concerning this clonotype itself: Its antigen is currently not known. Base qualities are missing; no much larger clone stands one base away.

The protocol used for the library was 5' RACE. Sequenced on an Illumina HiSeq 2000. Template switching added a universal primer binding site, and the final cDNA carried a unique molecular identifier that allowed TCR cDNA molecules to be counted accurately. First-strand cDNA for TCR alpha and beta chains was synthesized from specific primers in the conserved constant-segment region. Each cDNA library was double barcoded, with a SMART-Mk sample barcode plus Illumina barcodes, to control for contamination. Two successive PCR steps introduced TruSeq adapter sequences along with Illumina sample barcodes. Sequencing of the TCR alpha and beta cDNA libraries was done on the Illumina HiSeq platform using custom primers. In the paper's pipeline: MiGEC was used to process raw reads and extract unique molecular identifiers, and MiXCR was used to find CDR3 positions. For each individual, recombination models were inferred using an EM algorithm with the repgenHMM and IGoR tools. Shared clonotypes were analyzed with the tcR package in R, and sharing was normalized by the product of cloneset sizes. Out-of-frame nonproductive sequences were analyzed to study raw recombination free of thymic and clonal selection effects. TCRdb reworked the public reads: Q25 trimming with fastp, MiXCR clone assembly, productive beta chains retained. One record per CDR3 amino acid sequence lists the most common genes and DNA. None of the V and J calls come from the authors' own analysis; TCRdb made them. The sample table shows roughly 720,000 distinct CDR3 sequences, and 15% to 20% are seen once. Over 10% of the sample belongs to the ten largest clones.

Separately, the same data were catalogued under a study of T cells expressing NK-cell markers. The second investigation adds: TCR beta-chain repertoires were profiled in sorted CD3+CD56+NKG2C+, CD3+CD56+NKG2C- and CD3+CD56-NKG2C+ T-cell subsets from eight donors. Among the eight sequenced donors, only one was HCMV-seronegative, while the other seven were HCMV-seropositive. To restrict sorting to alphabetaTCR-expressing T cells, an anti-gammadeltaTCR antibody was added in several experiments. In a handful of donors, the dominant CD3+CD56+NKG2C+ clonotypes were found to rank among the top 10 CD8+ clonotypes and to make up about 1.0-7.5% of CD8+ T cells. Those dominant clonotypes were again the most abundant among CD3+CD56-NKG2C+ cells in a handful of donors, at about 28.3-65%. It remained unclear whether the expanded NKG2C-expressing T cell clones were specific for HCMV antigens. The eight sequenced donors were randomly selected healthy volunteers, three men and five women. HCMV serostatus was determined by detecting HCMV-specific IgG in serum with a commercial ELISA kit. For about 6 donors, bulk peripheral blood T-cell repertoires were additionally sequenced from unsorted PBMC. MIGEC was used to demultiplex reads and group reads by UMI, and MiTCR was used to assemble and quantify clonotypes. To exclude erroneous sequences, only TCR cDNA sequences supported by at least two reads were retained. Downstream repertoire analysis used the tcR package, and clonotypes were matched across fractions by CDR3 nucleotide sequence plus V segment. VDJmatch was used to annotate antigen specificity against VDJdb, with one amino acid substitution in CDR3 allowed.

The sequence links TRBV5-1 to TRBJ2-2, with no confidently assigned D gene. The TCR sequence derives from a woman aged 18-29 years in good health. The sequenced sample was PBMCs. The nucleotide sequence reads TGCGCCAGCAGCCCGTCGAGACGGCCCGGGGAGCTGTTTTTT. This sequence encodes CASSPSRRPGELFF.